The 10 T cell receptor beta chains below come from one sample, sequenced in a study of T cells in Graves' hyperthyroidism and ophthalmopathy. Amplification of TCR beta CDR3 regions used RNA as the template. When the TCR CDR3 underwent first-round RT-PCR, the HTBI primer set was used. A single record per CDR3 protein comes from TCRdb applying MiXCR to the multiplex PCR reads. The repertoire consists of 500,000 to 600,000 distinct CDR3 sequences, with about 43% occurring once and the leading ten covering roughly 19%. Sequencing used peripheral blood or thyroid tissue (not recorded which). The source is an adult woman with Graves' disease, either hyperthyroidism or ophthalmopathy (not recorded which).

This clonotype showed up many times. The CDR3 spells CASSLAARAVGFSEAFF. As DNA, the CDR3 is TGTGCCAGCAGCTTAGCGGCCAGGGCAGTCGGGTTCTCTGAAGCTTTCTTT. J is TRBJ1-1 and V is TRBV7-9, with D possibly TRBD1 on 5 matching bases. V lost 0 bases to trimming and J lost 6 bases, with 20 bases between them. Germline assignment: CDR1 SEHNR and CDR2 FQNEAQ (reference sequence). The length of the CDR3 is 17 residues.

This clonotype has at least ten counts. This chain connects TRBV5-1 to TRBJ2-5; TRBD2 might be the D (6 bases). CDR1 is SGHRS and CDR2 is YFSETQ in the germline V gene. The CDR3 covers 13 residues. Trimming removed 2 bases at V and 5 bases at J, with 10 bases between. The CDR3 nucleotides read TGCGCCAGCAGCTTAGGAGGGACGGAGACCCAGTACTTC. Amino acids: CASSLGGTETQYF.

This clonotype was seen at least ten times. V usage is TRBV28 and J usage is TRBJ1-2, with D unresolved. Trimming shortened V by 3 bases and J by 4 bases, and 9 bases separated the two germline ends. Germline CDR1 and CDR2: MDHEN and SYDVKM. This CDR3 contains 13 residues. Written as DNA, the CDR3 is TGTGCCAGCAGTTTCCATGGCAGCTATGGCTACACCTTC. Protein: CASSFHGSYGYTF.

This clonotype was seen at least ten times. The genes are TRBV11-2 and TRBJ2-7; TRBD1 agrees at 8 bases. Germline CDR1 reads SGHAT; CDR2 reads FQNNGV. This CDR3 has 15 residues. V shed 5 bases and J 1 base; nucleotides not matched to a gene: 7. The CDR3 DNA follows: TGTGCCAGCAGCCCCCAGACAGGGGTTTCCTACGAGCAGTACTTC. This codes for CASSPQTGVSYEQYF.

The genes are TRBV24-1 and TRBJ2-7; 7 bases are a match to TRBD2. The length of the CDR3 is 14 residues. With V trimmed by 5 bases and J by 1 base, 4 bases remained unmatched. Germline CDR1 KGHDR, CDR2 SFDVKD. The CDR3 is CATSGSRGSYEQYF. CDR3 DNA: TGTGCCACCAGTGGTTCGCGGGGGTCCTACGAGCAGTACTTC.

A note on this clonotype: Germline and junction disagree at one end, which may indicate a read error. The chain's CDR3 is CSARREGLYSYTF. CDR3 bases: TGCAGTGCTAGGAGGGAAGGCCTCTATAGCTACACCTTC. This chain joins TRBV20-1 and TRBJ1-2, with D hard to call. The germline CDR1 and CDR2 sequences are DFQATT and SNEGSKA (reference sequence). This CDR3 contains 13 residues.

This clonotype was seen ten or more times. The chain joins TRBV2 to TRBJ2-2, with 9 bases identical to TRBD2. Germline assignment: CDR1 SNHLY and CDR2 FYNNEI. The CDR3 extends over 16 amino acids. J was trimmed by 0 bases and V by 6 bases; bases with no gene match: 5. CDR3 coding DNA: TGTGCCAGCAGCTTACTAGCGGGTCCGAACACCGGGGAGCTGTTTTTT. Protein: CASSLLAGPNTGELFF.

This clonotype was seen a few times. This sequence joins TRBV29-1 and TRBJ1-1; no definite D call. Trimming stripped 7 bases from V and 5 bases from J, with 14 bases between. CDR1 and CDR2 (germline): SQVTM, ANQGSEA. CDR3 length: 12 residues. The chain's CDR3 is CSGGREETEAFF. The CDR3 bases are TGCAGCGGCGGGAGGGAGGAGACTGAAGCTTTCTTT.

This chain links TRBV18 with TRBJ2-7; no clear D gene. Per germline, CDR1 KGHSH and CDR2 LQKENI. The CDR3 contains 12 residues. Trimming shortened V by 6 bases and J by 4 bases, and 10 bases separated the two germline ends. The CDR3 DNA is TGTGCCAGCTCCTCCAGCGTGTACGAGCAGTACTTC. This codes for CASSSSVYEQYF.

This clonotype was counted only a few times. The chain joins TRBV29-1 to TRBJ2-7; TRBD1 might be the D (6 bases). V lost 4 bases and J 4 bases, leaving 17 bases between the germline ends. The germline V gene encodes CDR1 SQVTM and CDR2 ANQGSEA. CDR3 length: 14 residues. The CDR3 sequence is CSVGGQGPGYEQYF. The CDR3 DNA follows: TGCAGCGTTGGGGGGCAGGGACCCGGATACGAGCAGTACTTC.